This TCR beta chain derives from a study of T cells in Graves' hyperthyroidism and ophthalmopathy (dated by TCRdb to about 2019). Background on the whole study: Peripheral blood samples were taken at the time of initial diagnosis, prior to any treatment. A discovery cohort of about a hundred patients, about 43 with Graves' ophthalmopathy and about 58 with stable Graves' hyperthyroidism, was used to find distinguishing TCR V-J signatures. Prospective prediction of ophthalmopathy was tested in an independent validation cohort consisting of 18 hyperthyroidism patients and some 17 patients who later progressed to ophthalmopathy. For training and testing, the 100 or so patients in the discovery cohort were randomly divided in a 7:3 ratio. In addition, the study compared T-cell repertoires in thyroid tissue and in blood from a handful of Graves' hyperthyroidism patients. Following sampling, methimazole starting at 30 mg daily was given to hyperthyroidism patients, and high-dose intravenous methylprednisolone was given to ophthalmopathy patients. TCR Vbeta CDR3 sequencing of roughly 140 peripheral blood samples (43 ophthalmopathy, 70 to 85 hyperthyroidism and 17 progressor patients) is reported in the paper.

Stable Graves' hyperthyroidism was defined as the absence of progression to ophthalmopathy over 18 months of follow-up. Hyperthyroidism patients were newly diagnosed, with disease duration under 2 months, and aged 18 to 65 years. Exclusion was applied to patients with uncontrolled infections, other autoimmune diseases, pregnancy or lactation. Diagnoses were established on the basis of clinical symptoms, serum thyroxine and TRAb, thyroid ultrasound, and orbital computed tomography. PBMCs were isolated from more than 8 ml of fresh peripheral blood by Ficoll-Paque density gradient centrifugation. Total RNA was extracted using Trizol reagent, and RNA quality was assessed on an Agilent 2100 Bioanalyzer. What the study reported, not specific to this receptor: Blood samples also contained most of the expanded thyroid clonotypes (frequency above 0.001), which suggests that blood repertoires may reflect thyroid immune responses. No statistical method was used to set the sample size in advance, and investigators knew the group allocation. A 13 V-J signature model separated ophthalmopathy from stable hyperthyroidism, with approximately 87% sensitivity and 81% to 83% specificity in cross-validation and 80%/75% in testing. In validation, the model predicted progression to ophthalmopathy a median of roughly 6.1 months before onset, with approximately 68% sensitivity and about 75% specificity.

This clonotype was recorded a few times. The specificity of this receptor is unknown. Per-base quality was not reported, and no clone a single base away is much larger than it. Amplification of TCR beta CDR3 regions was carried out from RNA transcripts. For the first round of RT-PCR on the TCR CDR3, the HTBI primer set was used together with the Qiagen OneStep RT-PCR kit. Libraries were constructed in a second round of multiplex PCR, after which size selection and purification were performed. The libraries were sequenced on an Illumina HiSeq2000 using paired-end 100 bp reads. The study's own analysis went as follows. SOAPnuke was used to process the raw data, with reads discarded if the reads contained adapters or uncalled bases, had a mean Phred below 15, or lacked an exact constant-primer or identifier match. High-quality paired reads were merged with COPE v1.2.5, and unique nucleotide sequences were defined as clonotypes. MiTCR v1.1 was used to align clonotypes to the IMGT TRBV, TRBD and TRBJ reference segments. The analysis was restricted to V-J combinations with a frequency above 0.0001, which together covered about 99% of the repertoires. A TCS score was defined as the ratio of F50 (clonal expansion) to E x V (chaos), with BLOSUM62-based TCRdist applied between CDR3 peptides within each V-J. Welch's t-statistics and random forest reduced fewer than 550 V-J features to fewer than 15, which were used in a naive Bayes classifier (R e1071). The public reads were reanalyzed by TCRdb: fastp trimming at Q25, MiXCR alignment, in-frame beta chains only. Records with the same CDR3 protein are collapsed into one entry carrying the most frequent genes and DNA. TCRdb's processing, not the study's, gives the V and J calls here. In all, the sample holds 550,000 to 800,000 distinct CDR3 sequences, and roughly 15% of those were seen once. The ten largest clonotypes hold under 9.5% of the sample.

Measured from the cysteine to the phenylalanine, the CDR3 is 14 residues long. Just the 42-base CDR3 DNA is kept, in frame starting at base 1. Trimming takes 3 bases from V and 5 bases from J, and the germline ends sit 11 bases apart. CDR1 KGHSH and CDR2 LQKENI are derived from the germline V gene. The V and J segments used are TRBV18 and TRBJ2-1; the D region possibly corresponds to TRBD1 (6 bases align). Source material: blood. This receptor was obtained from a man aged 18 to 30 with Graves' hyperthyroidism. The CDR3 reads CASSPQGIDNEQFF. The nucleotides read TGTGCCAGCTCACCCCAGGGGATCGACAATGAGCAGTTCTTC.